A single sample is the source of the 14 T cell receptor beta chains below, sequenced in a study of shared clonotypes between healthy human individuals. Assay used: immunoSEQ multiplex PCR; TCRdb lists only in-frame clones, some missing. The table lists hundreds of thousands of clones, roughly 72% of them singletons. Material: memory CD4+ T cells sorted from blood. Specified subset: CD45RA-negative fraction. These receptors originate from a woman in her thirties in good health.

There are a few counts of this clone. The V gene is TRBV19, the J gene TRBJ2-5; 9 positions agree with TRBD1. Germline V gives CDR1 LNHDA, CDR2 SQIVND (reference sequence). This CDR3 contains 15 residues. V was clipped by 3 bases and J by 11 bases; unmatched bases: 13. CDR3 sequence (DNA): TGTGCCAGTAGTATTTCACAGGGGGCAATCGGGGAGCAGTACTTC. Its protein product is CASSISQGAIGEQYF.

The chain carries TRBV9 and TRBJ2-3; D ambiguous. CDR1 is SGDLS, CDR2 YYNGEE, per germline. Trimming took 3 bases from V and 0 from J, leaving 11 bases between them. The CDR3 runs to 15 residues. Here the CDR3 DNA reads TGTGCCAGCAGCGAACGGACGCCCAGCACAGATACGCAGTATTTT. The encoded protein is CASSERTPSTDTQYF.

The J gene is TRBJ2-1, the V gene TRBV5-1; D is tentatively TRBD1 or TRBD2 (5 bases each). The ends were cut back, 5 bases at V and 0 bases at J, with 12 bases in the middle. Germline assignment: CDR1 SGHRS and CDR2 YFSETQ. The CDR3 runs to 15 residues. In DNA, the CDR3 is TGCGCCAGCAGGGGGACCCTGAGCTCCTACAATGAGCAGTTCTTC. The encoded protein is CASRGTLSSYNEQFF. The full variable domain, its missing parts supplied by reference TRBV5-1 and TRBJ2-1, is KAGVTQTPRYLIKTRGQQVTLSCSPISGHRSVSWYQQTPGQGLQFLFEYFSETQRNKGNFPGRFSGRQFSNSRSEMNVSTLELGDSALYLCASRGTLSSYNEQFFGPGTRLTVL.

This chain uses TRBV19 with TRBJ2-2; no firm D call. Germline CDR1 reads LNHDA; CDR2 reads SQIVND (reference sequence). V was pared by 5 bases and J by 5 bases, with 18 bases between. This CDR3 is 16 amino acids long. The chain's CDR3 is CASSRPANLGTGELFF. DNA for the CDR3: TGTGCCAGTAGTCGCCCGGCCAACCTGGGGACCGGGGAGCTGTTTTTT.

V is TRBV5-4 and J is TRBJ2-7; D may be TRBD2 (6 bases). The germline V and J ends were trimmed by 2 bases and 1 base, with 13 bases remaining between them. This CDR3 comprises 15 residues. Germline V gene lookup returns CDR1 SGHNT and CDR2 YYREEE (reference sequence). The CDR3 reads CASSFGGMGSYEQYF. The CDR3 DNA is TGTGCCAGCAGCTTCGGCGGGATGGGGTCCTACGAGCAGTACTTC. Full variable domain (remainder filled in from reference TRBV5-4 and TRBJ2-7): ETGVTQSPTHLIKTRGQQVTLRCSSQSGHNTVSWYQQALGQGPQFIFQYYREEENGRGNFPPRFSGLQFPNYSSELNVNALELDDSALYLCASSFGGMGSYEQYFGPGTRLTVT.

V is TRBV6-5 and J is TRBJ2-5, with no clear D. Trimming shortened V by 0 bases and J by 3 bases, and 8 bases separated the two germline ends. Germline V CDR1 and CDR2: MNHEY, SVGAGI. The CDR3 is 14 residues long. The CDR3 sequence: CASSYSGIKETQYF. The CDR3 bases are TGTGCCAGCAGTTACTCGGGGATTAAAGAGACCCAGTACTTC.

CDR3 residues: CASSLSLTGLSLHF. As DNA, the CDR3 is TGTGCCAGCAGTTTATCCCTGACAGGGCTTTCCCTCCACTTT. The chain couples TRBV28 to TRBJ1-6, with TRBD1 matching over 7 bases. Germline CDR1 is MDHEN and CDR2 is SYDVKM. V shed 1 base and J 14 bases; nucleotides not matched to a gene: 8. The CDR3 runs to 14 residues. The full variable domain, its missing parts supplied by reference TRBV28 and TRBJ1-6, is DVKVTQSSRYLVKRTGEKVFLECVQDMDHENMFWYRQDPGLGLRLIYFSYDVKMKEKGDIPEGYSVSREKKERFSLILESASTNQTSMYLCASSLSLTGLSLHFGNGTRLTVT.

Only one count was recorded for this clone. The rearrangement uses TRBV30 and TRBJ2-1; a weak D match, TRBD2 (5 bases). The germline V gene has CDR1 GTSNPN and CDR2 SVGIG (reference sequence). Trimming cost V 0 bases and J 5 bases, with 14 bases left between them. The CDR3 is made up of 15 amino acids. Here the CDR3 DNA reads TGTGCCTGGAGTGTACCGGGGTCTTGGGACAATGAGCAGTTCTTC. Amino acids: CAWSVPGSWDNEQFF.

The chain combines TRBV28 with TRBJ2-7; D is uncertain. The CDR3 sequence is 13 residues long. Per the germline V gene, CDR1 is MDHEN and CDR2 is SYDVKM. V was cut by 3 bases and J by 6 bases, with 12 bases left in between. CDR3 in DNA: TGTGCCAGCAGTTTTAGTCCCCCATCCGAGCAGTACTTC. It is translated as CASSFSPPSEQYF.

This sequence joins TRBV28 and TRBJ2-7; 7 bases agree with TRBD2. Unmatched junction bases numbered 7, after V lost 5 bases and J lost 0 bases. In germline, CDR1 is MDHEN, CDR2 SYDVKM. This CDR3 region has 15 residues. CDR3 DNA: TGTGCCAGCAGTCGGTTAGCGGGTCGCTCCTACGAGCAGTACTTC. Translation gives CASSRLAGRSYEQYF.

The CDR3 protein is CASSPHDGYNEQFF. CDR3 coding DNA: TGTGCCAGCAGCCCCCACGACGGGTACAATGAGCAGTTCTTC. The chain joins TRBV28 to TRBJ2-1; D is unresolved. CDR1 and CDR2 (germline): MDHEN, SYDVKM. V dropped 6 bases and J dropped 4 bases, with 13 bases sitting between them. The CDR3 covers 14 residues.

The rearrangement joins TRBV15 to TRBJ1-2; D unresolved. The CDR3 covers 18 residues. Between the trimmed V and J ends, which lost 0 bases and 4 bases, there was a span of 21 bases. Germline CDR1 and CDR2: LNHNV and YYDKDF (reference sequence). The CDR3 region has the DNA TGTGCCACCAGCAGAGATTGGGAAAATTTTCATTCCGGCTATGGCTACACCTTC. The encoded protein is CATSRDWENFHSGYGYTF.

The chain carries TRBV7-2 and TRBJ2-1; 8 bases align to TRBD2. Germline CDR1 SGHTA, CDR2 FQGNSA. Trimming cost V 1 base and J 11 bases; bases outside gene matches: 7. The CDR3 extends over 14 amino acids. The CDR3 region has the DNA TGTGCCAGCAGCTTAGGGTCAGCGGGAGTTAAGCAGTTCTTC. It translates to CASSLGSAGVKQFF.

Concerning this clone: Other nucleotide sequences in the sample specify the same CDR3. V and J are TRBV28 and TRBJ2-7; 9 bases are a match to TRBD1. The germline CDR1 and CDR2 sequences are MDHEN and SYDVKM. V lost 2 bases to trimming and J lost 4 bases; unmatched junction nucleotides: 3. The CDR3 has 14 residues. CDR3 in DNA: TGTGCCAGCAGTTTACCCGGACAGGGGTACGAGCAGTACTTC. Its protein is CASSLPGQGYEQYF.